This T cell receptor beta chain was documented in a study of beta chain features in type 1 diabetes. Whole-study context: Taken together, all samples contributed around 100 million examined sorted cells. Study conclusions and caveats: Moderate yet significant TCRB CDR3 shortening was seen in Type 1 diabetes patients in all four CD4+ subsets.

Concerning this clone: The antigen remains undetermined.

The entirety of the isolated RNA underwent reverse transcription, so expressed TCRB transcripts were sequenced. It was found that naive, central memory and regulatory T cell samples averaged roughly 3.6 million reads. The protocol was immunoSEQ multiplex PCR, while the TCRdb copy is restricted to in-frame clones and leaves out a portion. The data contain some 410,000 clones, over 10% of them singletons. The germline gives CDR1 MGHDK, CDR2 SYGVNS. The junction had 3 bases not matched to a gene; V was cut back by 4 bases and J by 1 base. CDR3 size: 14 residues. The authors sorted CD4+ naive, central memory, regulatory and stem cell-like memory cells via CD45RO/CCR7/CD25/CD127/CD95/CD27.

The clonotype comes from a woman younger than 35 in good health. The rearrangement joins TRBV25-1 to TRBJ2-5; 7 bases line up with TRBD1. Sequencing was done on a sample of naive CD4+ T cells from blood. The CDR3 reads CASSVPGGQETQYF. The CDR3 bases are TGTGCCAGCAGTGTACCAGGGGGCCAAGAGACCCAGTACTTC.